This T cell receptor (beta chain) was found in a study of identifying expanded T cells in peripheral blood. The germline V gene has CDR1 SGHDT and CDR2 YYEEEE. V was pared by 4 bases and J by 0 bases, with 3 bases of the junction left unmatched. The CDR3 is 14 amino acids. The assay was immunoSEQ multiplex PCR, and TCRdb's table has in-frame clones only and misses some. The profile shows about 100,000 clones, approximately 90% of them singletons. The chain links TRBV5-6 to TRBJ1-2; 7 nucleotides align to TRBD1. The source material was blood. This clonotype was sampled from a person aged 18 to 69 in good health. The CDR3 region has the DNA TGTGCCAGCAGCCACGGGACAGCTAACTATGGCTACACCTTC. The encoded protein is CASSHGTANYGYTF. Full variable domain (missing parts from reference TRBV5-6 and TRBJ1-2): DAGVTQSPTHLIKTRGQQVTLRCSPKSGHDTVSWYQQALGQGPQFIFQYYEEEERQRGNFPDRFSGHQFPNYSSELNVNALLLGDSALYLCASSHGTANYGYTFGSGTRLTVV.